Shown below are 26 T cell receptor beta chains from a single sample sequenced in a study of CD8 T cells in ankylosing spondylitis. Study-wide findings and caveats: Characteristic, it appeared, of ankylosing spondylitis blood was a TCR beta motif of about eight highly homologous variants.

These receptors have no identified antigens. TCRdb reprocessed the 5' RACE reads via MiXCR and lists one record per CDR3 protein. The table includes approximately 500,000 distinct CDR3 sequences, roughly 13% detected once. Sequenced sample: blood, either unsorted or a sorted T cell fraction (not recorded which). The receptors come from a male donor with ankylosing spondylitis.

This clonotype occurred a few times. The chain joins TRBV3-1 to TRBJ2-3; no clear D. From germline, CDR1 is LGHDT and CDR2 YNNKEL (reference sequence). CDR3 length equals 16 residues. Trimming cost V 0 bases and J 1 base, with 11 bases left between them. CDR3 bases: TGTGCCAGCAGCCAAGATTGGGCAAGGGGCACAGATACGCAGTATTTT. Its protein is CASSQDWARGTDTQYF.

This clonotype has a handful of counts. J is TRBJ2-7 and V is TRBV5-1; TRBD1 aligns across 10 bases. This CDR3 is built from 15 residues. Trimming cost V 4 bases and J 7 bases; bases outside gene matches: 11. Germline V gives CDR1 SGHRS, CDR2 YFSETQ. The CDR3 nucleotides read TGCGCCAGCAGCACAAGACAGGGGGCTTCGGGTGAGCAGTACTTC. As protein: CASSTRQGASGEQYF.

This clonotype was counted only a few times. The chain recombines TRBV3-1 with TRBJ2-2, with unresolved D. Germline lookup yields CDR1 LGHDT and CDR2 YNNKEL (reference sequence). The CDR3 contains 13 residues. The V gene lost 5 bases and the J gene lost 10 bases, with 14 bases spanning the gap. The CDR3 loop reads CASSSVLGAELFF. The CDR3 DNA is TGTGCCAGCAGCTCCGTTCTAGGTGCGGAGCTGTTTTTT.

The CDR3: CASNTGLDNTGELFF. In DNA form, the CDR3 reads TGCGCCAGCAATACGGGACTAGACAACACCGGGGAGCTGTTTTTT. This chain links TRBV5-1 with TRBJ2-2; TRBD2 aligns across 8 bases. J was trimmed by 2 bases and V by 6 bases; bases with no gene match: 6. Germline V gene lookup returns CDR1 SGHRS and CDR2 YFSETQ. The CDR3 is 15 amino acids.

The CDR3 loop is CASSQLGATDTQYF. In nucleotides, the CDR3 is TGTGCCAGCAGCCAACTAGGGGCCACAGATACGCAGTATTTT. This rearrangement joins TRBV7-9 to TRBJ2-3; D may be TRBD1 or TRBD2 (5 bases each). The CDR3 length is 14 residues. Germline V gene sequence: CDR1 SEHNR, CDR2 FQNEAQ (reference sequence). Trimming shortened V by 5 bases and J by 2 bases, and 11 bases separated the two germline ends.

This rearrangement joins TRBV20-1 to TRBJ2-3; weak D call: TRBD2 (6 bases). V was cut by 5 bases and J by 3 bases, with 9 bases left in between. The CDR3 has 12 residues. Germline V lookup: CDR1 DFQATT, CDR2 SNEGSKA (reference sequence). CDR3 region: CSAVSGTDTQYF. The DNA of the CDR3 is TGCAGTGCTGTGAGCGGGACAGATACGCAGTATTTT.

This chain joins TRBV20-1 and TRBJ2-4; 8 bases are shared with TRBD1. The CDR3 sequence is 13 residues long. Trimming cost V 3 bases and J 6 bases; bases outside gene matches: 4. Germline V CDR1 and CDR2: DFQATT, SNEGSKA (reference sequence). The DNA of the CDR3 is TGCAGTGCTAGGGACAGGGTTAGAAACATTCAGTACTTC. The encoded protein is CSARDRVRNIQYF.

A few counts support this clonotype. J is TRBJ2-7 and V is TRBV20-1; TRBD1 might be the D (6 bases). The V gene's germline CDR1 is DFQATT and CDR2 SNEGSKA (reference sequence). V was pared by 5 bases and J by 3 bases, with 17 bases between. This CDR3 has 14 amino acids. CDR3 DNA: TGCAGTGCTGTCGACAGGTCAACTTTCTACGAGCAGTACGTC. Its protein product is CSAVDRSTFYEQYV.

This sequence joins TRBV12-3 or TRBV12-4 and TRBJ2-7, with D hard to call. Deletions cut 8 bases from V and 2 bases from J, with 7 bases between. The CDR3 has 11 amino acids. The DNA of the CDR3 is TGTGCCAGCCGTGCAGCCTACGAGCAGTACGTC. As protein: CASRAAYEQYV.

The chain links TRBV29-1 to TRBJ2-5; 7 positions match TRBD2. Germline trimming cut 8 bases from V and 1 base from J; bases unmatched to any gene: 16. Germline values: CDR1 SQVTM, CDR2 ANQGSEA. The CDR3 is 16 residues long. The CDR3 sequence: CSLRGGRAEFQETQYF. The DNA for the CDR3 is TGCAGCCTCCGTGGAGGGAGGGCCGAGTTCCAAGAGACCCAGTACTTC.

The rearrangement uses TRBV3-1 and TRBJ1-1, with D possibly matching TRBD1 (6 bases). Germline V CDR1 and CDR2: LGHDT, YNNKEL (reference sequence). The CDR3 length is 15 residues. V dropped 4 bases and J dropped 1 base, with 13 bases sitting between them. The CDR3 loop is CASSPLARGNTEAFF. The CDR3 region has the DNA TGTGCCAGCAGCCCCCTGGCCAGGGGGAACACTGAAGCTTTCTTT.

The chain links TRBV19 to TRBJ2-5; D is unresolved. The CDR3 spans 12 residues. CDR1 and CDR2 from the germline V gene are LNHDA and SQIVND (reference sequence). V was pared by 5 bases and J by 4 bases, with 8 bases between. The CDR3 region is CASSVVAETQYF. CDR3 nucleotide sequence: TGTGCCAGTAGTGTGGTGGCAGAGACCCAGTACTTC.

This clonotype was counted between two and nine times. The rearrangement uses TRBV20-1 and TRBJ2-7, with 9 bases that match TRBD1. The CDR3 covers 14 residues. Per the germline V gene, CDR1 is DFQATT and CDR2 is SNEGSKA (reference sequence). J lost 3 bases, V lost 3 bases, and 6 bases had no gene match. This CDR3 is CSARQGTGNYEQYF. The CDR3 nucleotides are TGCAGTGCTAGGCAGGGGACAGGGAACTACGAGCAGTACTTC.

In this sample, this clonotype turned up a few times. The rearrangement joins TRBV7-2 to TRBJ1-2, with no clear D. The CDR3 has 14 amino acids. Germline assignment: CDR1 SGHTA and CDR2 FQGNSA. The V end lost 4 bases, the J end lost 6 bases, and 15 bases lay between the germline ends. In DNA form, the CDR3 reads TGTGCCAGCAGCTCCGGAACCTGGCGCGATGGCTACACCTTC. As protein: CASSSGTWRDGYTF. The whole variable domain, remainder taken from reference TRBV7-2 and TRBJ1-2, is GAGVSQSPSNKVTEKGKDVELRCDPISGHTALYWYRQSLGQGLEFLIYFQGNSAPDKSGLPSDRFSAERTGGSVSTLTIQRTQQEDSAVYLCASSSGTWRDGYTFGSGTRLTVV.

This clonotype has a count of ten or more. At one end the junction does not follow the germline gene, possibly because of a read error. The chain recombines TRBV6-1 with TRBJ2-1; 10 bases are a match to TRBD1. The CDR3 consists of 15 residues. CDR1 and CDR2 (germline): MNHNS, SASEGT. CDR3 bases: TGCGCCAGCAGCCCCGGGACAGGGGATTACAATGAGCAGTTCTTC. Amino acid sequence: CASSPGTGDYNEQFF.

This clonotype turned up a few times. This rearrangement joins TRBV5-1 to TRBJ1-6, with D perhaps TRBD1 (5 bases). With 7 bases removed from V and 4 bases from J, the gap between germline ends came to 12 bases. CDR1 SGHRS and CDR2 YFSETQ come from the germline V gene. The CDR3 spans 14 residues. The CDR3 region has the DNA TGCGCCAGCGCTGGGGACTCATATAATTCACCCCTCCACTTT. It specifies CASAGDSYNSPLHF. Using reference TRBV5-1 and TRBJ1-6 for the parts outside the CDR3, the full variable domain is KAGVTQTPRYLIKTRGQQVTLSCSPISGHRSVSWYQQTPGQGLQFLFEYFSETQRNKGNFPGRFSGRQFSNSRSEMNVSTLELGDSALYLCASAGDSYNSPLHFGNGTRLTVT.

The V gene is TRBV15, the J gene TRBJ2-1; weak D call: TRBD1 (6 bases). Germline values: CDR1 LNHNV, CDR2 YYDKDF (reference sequence). The germline V and J ends were trimmed by 5 bases and 7 bases, with 15 bases remaining between them. CDR3 length: 14 amino acids. The CDR3 loop reads CATSLPQGMNEQFF. The CDR3 DNA reads TGTGCCACCAGCCTCCCCCAGGGGATGAATGAGCAGTTCTTC.

V gene TRBV18 combines with J gene TRBJ2-1, with D uncertain. The CDR3 loop spans 13 amino acids. Germline loops: CDR1 KGHSH, CDR2 LQKENI. V was cut by 4 bases and J by 6 bases, with 10 bases left in between. Written as DNA, the CDR3 is TGTGCCAGCTCACAAAACCGGGCCAATGAGCAGTTCTTC. It yields the protein CASSQNRANEQFF.

This clonotype was observed at least ten times. A much larger clone differs from this one at a single base, so this may be a read error. The chain has TRBV12-3 or TRBV12-4 and TRBJ2-1; 13 nucleotides agree with TRBD2. The CDR3 runs to 15 residues. The V gene end was trimmed by 7 bases and the J gene end by 4 bases; junction bases not matched to a gene: 4. The CDR3 DNA follows: TGTGCCAGCATCCTGGGACTAGCGGGATACAATGAGCAGTTCTTC. It is translated as CASILGLAGYNEQFF.

This clonotype was recorded a few times. The rearrangement joins TRBV12-3 or TRBV12-4 to TRBJ2-5; 10 nucleotides align to TRBD2. Trimming removed 8 bases from V and 4 bases from J; junction bases left unmatched: 4. This CDR3 is built from 13 residues. Here the CDR3 DNA reads TGTGCCAGCGGGCCTAGCGGGAGAGAGACCCAGTACTTC. Protein sequence: CASGPSGRETQYF.

This clonotype has ten or more counts. The genes are TRBV7-2 and TRBJ2-3; TRBD2 matches 8 bases. Germline CDR1 is SGHTA and CDR2 is FQGNSA. There are 15 residues in the CDR3. V lost 1 base and J lost 6; bases outside the gene matches: 6. This chain's CDR3 is CASSLVLSGKDTQYF. The CDR3 DNA reads as TGTGCCAGCAGCTTAGTTCTTAGCGGGAAGGATACGCAGTATTTT.

This clonotype was recorded many times. This sequence joins TRBV6-6 and TRBJ1-3; 9 bases map to TRBD1. CDR3 size: 13 residues. Trimming cost V 10 bases and J 6 bases; bases outside gene matches: 7. Germline V gene data show CDR1 as MNHNY and CDR2 as SVGAGI (reference sequence). CDR3 bases: TGTGCCACCGAGGGGACAGGGTCAAACACCATATATTTT. This encodes CATEGTGSNTIYF.

The J gene is TRBJ2-5, the V gene TRBV7-9; tentative D call: TRBD2 (6 bases). CDR1 is SEHNR, CDR2 FQNEAQ, per germline (reference sequence). The germline V and J ends were trimmed by 1 base and 1 base, with 10 bases remaining between them. The CDR3 loop spans 15 amino acids. CDR3 DNA sequence: TGTGCCAGCAGCTTAGACGTCGGGAGCCAAGAGACCCAGTACTTC. As protein: CASSLDVGSQETQYF.

This clonotype has at least ten counts. This chain joins TRBV2 and TRBJ2-1; 12 bases fit TRBD2. Germline loops: CDR1 SNHLY, CDR2 FYNNEI. The CDR3 has 15 residues. V trimming: 3 bases; J trimming: 3 bases; junction bases outside the gene matches: 0. The CDR3 protein is CASSEGLAGYNEQFF. The CDR3 bases are TGTGCCAGCAGTGAGGGACTAGCGGGCTACAATGAGCAGTTCTTC.

This clonotype was counted between two and nine times. The CDR3 DNA is TGTGCCAGCAGTCCTTTCGGGGGGTCCATTCAGTACTTC. Its translation is CASSPFGGSIQYF. The chain recombines TRBV7-2 with TRBJ2-4; 7 nucleotides match TRBD2. In germline, CDR1 is SGHTA, CDR2 FQGNSA. Losses at the gene ends were 6 bases for V and 9 bases for J; bases not matched to a gene: 8. The CDR3 runs to 13 residues.

This clonotype showed up just a few times. The rearrangement uses TRBV5-8 and TRBJ2-4; 9 bases align to TRBD1. V gave up 4 bases and J gave up 16 bases; unmatched junction bases: 9. This CDR3 has 12 residues. Per germline, CDR1 SGHTS and CDR2 YDEGEE. The CDR3, as DNA: TGTGCCAGCAGCCAACGGGACAGGGTGAACTACTTC. Its protein product is CASSQRDRVNYF. The complete variable domain, with remaining parts taken from reference TRBV5-8 and TRBJ2-4, reads EAGVTQSPTHLIKTRGQQATLRCSPISGHTSVYWYQQALGLGLQFLLWYDEGEERNRGNFPPRFSGRQFPNYSSELNVNALELEDSALYLCASSQRDRVNYFGAGTRLSVL.